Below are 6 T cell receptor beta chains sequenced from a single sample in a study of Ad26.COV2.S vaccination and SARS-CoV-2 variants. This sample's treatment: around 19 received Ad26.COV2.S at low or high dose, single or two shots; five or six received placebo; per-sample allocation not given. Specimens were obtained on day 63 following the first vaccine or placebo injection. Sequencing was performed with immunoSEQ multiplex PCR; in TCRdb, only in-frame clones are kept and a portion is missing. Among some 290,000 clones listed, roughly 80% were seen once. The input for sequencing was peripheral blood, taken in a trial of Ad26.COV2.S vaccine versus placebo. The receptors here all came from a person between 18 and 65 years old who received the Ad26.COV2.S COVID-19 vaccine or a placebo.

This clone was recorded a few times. The CDR3 nucleotides read TGTGCCAGCAGCTCAACTAACAGGGGAGGCTACACCTTC. Protein: CASSSTNRGGYTF. This chain connects TRBV7-8 to TRBJ1-2; 7 positions match TRBD1. CDR1 and CDR2 from the germline V gene are SGHVS and FQNEAQ. The trim removed 4 bases at V and 8 bases at J, leaving 7 bases unmatched. This CDR3 comprises 13 residues.

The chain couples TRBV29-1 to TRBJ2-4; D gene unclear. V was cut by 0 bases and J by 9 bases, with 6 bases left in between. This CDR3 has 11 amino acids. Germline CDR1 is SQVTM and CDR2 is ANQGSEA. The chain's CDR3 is CSVEDLFIQYF. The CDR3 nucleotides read TGCAGCGTTGAAGATTTGTTCATTCAGTACTTC.

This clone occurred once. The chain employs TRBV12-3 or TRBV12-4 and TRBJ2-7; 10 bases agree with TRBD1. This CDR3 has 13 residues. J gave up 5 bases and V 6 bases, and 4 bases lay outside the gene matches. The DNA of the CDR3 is TGTGCCAGCAGCTGGACAGGGGGTGACGAGCAGTACTTC. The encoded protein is CASSWTGGDEQYF.

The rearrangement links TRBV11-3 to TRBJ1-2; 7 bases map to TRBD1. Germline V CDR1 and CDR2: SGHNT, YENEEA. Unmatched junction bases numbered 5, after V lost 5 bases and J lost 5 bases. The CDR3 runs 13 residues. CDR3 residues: CASSRRDSYGYTF. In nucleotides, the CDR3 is TGTGCCAGCAGCCGCCGGGACAGTTATGGCTACACCTTC. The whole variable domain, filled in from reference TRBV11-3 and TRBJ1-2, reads EAGVVQSPRYKIIEKKQPVAFWCNPISGHNTLYWYLQNLGQGPELLIRYENEEAVDDSQLPKDRFSAERLKGVDSTLKIQPAELGDSAVYLCASSRRDSYGYTFGSGTRLTVV.

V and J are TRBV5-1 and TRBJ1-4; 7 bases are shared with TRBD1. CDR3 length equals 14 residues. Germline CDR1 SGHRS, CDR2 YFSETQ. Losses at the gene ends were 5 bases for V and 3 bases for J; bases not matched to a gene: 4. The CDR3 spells CASSPDRANEKLFF. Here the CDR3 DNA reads TGCGCCAGCAGTCCAGACAGGGCTAATGAAAAACTGTTTTTT.

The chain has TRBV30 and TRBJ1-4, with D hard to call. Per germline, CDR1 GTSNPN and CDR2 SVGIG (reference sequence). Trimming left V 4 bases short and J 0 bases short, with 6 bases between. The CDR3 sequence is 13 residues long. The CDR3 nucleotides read TGTGCCTGGACTTTTGCAACTAATGAAAAACTGTTTTTT. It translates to CAWTFATNEKLFF. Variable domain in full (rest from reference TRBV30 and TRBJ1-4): SQTIHQWPATLVQPVGSPLSLECTVEGTSNPNLYWYRQAAGRGLQLLFYSVGIGQISSEVPQNLSASRPQDRQFILSSKKLLLSDSGFYLCAWTFATNEKLFFGSGTQLSVL.